Presented here are 21 T cell receptor beta chains from one specimen sequenced in a study of OX40 agonist ivuxolimab in advanced cancers. Clones were read by immunoSEQ multiplex PCR, and TCRdb kept only the in-frame ones, dropping some. This table holds 70,000 to 80,000 clones, about 81% found once. Source: CD4+ or CD8+ T cells sorted from blood, taken in a trial of the OX40 agonist ivuxolimab. The receptors were sampled from an adult with an advanced solid tumor such as melanoma, head and neck, liver or kidney cancer.

This clone showed up just a few times. The chain uses TRBV28 and TRBJ1-1, with a tentative D call TRBD1 (6 bases). This CDR3 is 14 amino acids long. V shed 4 bases and J shed 5 bases, with 14 bases lying between them. The germline gives CDR1 MDHEN, CDR2 SYDVKM. In DNA form, the CDR3 reads TGTGCCAGCAGTTCTGCCGGGACACCGACTGAAGCTTTCTTT. This sequence encodes CASSSAGTPTEAFF.

The gene calls are TRBV7-6 and TRBJ1-3, with D hard to call. Germline V lookup: CDR1 SGHVS, CDR2 FNYEAQ. V lost 1 base and J lost 1, with 5 bases in between. This CDR3 is built from 14 residues. CDR3 nucleotide sequence: TGTGCCAGCAGCTTAGATTCATCTGGAAACACCATATATTTT. It is translated as CASSLDSSGNTIYF.

This chain joins TRBV10-2 and TRBJ1-2, with D possibly TRBD1 on 6 matching bases. Trimming cost V 6 bases and J 4 bases, with 15 bases left between them. This CDR3 spans 14 amino acids. Looked up from germline, CDR1 is WSHSY and CDR2 is SAAADI. For the CDR3, the DNA is TGCGCCAGCAGGGCAGGGGTTACGAGCTATGGCTACACCTTC. This sequence encodes CASRAGVTSYGYTF.

The genes are TRBV12-5 and TRBJ2-7; possible D gene TRBD1, 6 bases. This CDR3 region has 15 residues. Germline assignment: CDR1 LGHNT and CDR2 FRNRAP. Between the trimmed V and J ends, which lost 5 bases and 6 bases, there was a span of 20 bases. The CDR3 here is CASGKRSRGEGEQYF. The CDR3 nucleotides are TGTGCTAGTGGTAAAAGAAGCAGGGGCGAGGGCGAGCAGTACTTC.

The rearrangement uses TRBV6-5 and TRBJ2-5; 9 positions agree with TRBD1. The DNA end is more similar to TRBJ2-7, so the J call may be wrong. The CDR3 is 15 residues long. The germline V gene encodes CDR1 MNHEY and CDR2 SVGAGI. The CDR3 spells CASHSQGQGFYEQYF. CDR3 nucleotides: TGTGCCAGTCATTCCCAAGGACAGGGGTTCTACGAGCAGTACTTC.

V and J are TRBV18 and TRBJ1-3; D may be TRBD1 (6 bases). The germline CDR1 and CDR2 sequences are KGHSH and LQKENI. The CDR3 extends over 14 amino acids. V lost 3 bases to trimming and J lost 0 bases, with 6 bases between them. The chain's CDR3 is CASSPDSSGNTIYF. The CDR3 DNA is TGTGCCAGCTCACCGGACAGCTCTGGAAACACCATATATTTT. The variable domain in full, completed from reference TRBV18 and TRBJ1-3, reads NAGVMQNPRHLVRRRGQEARLRCSPMKGHSHVYWYRQLPEEGLKFMVYLQKENIIDESGMPKERFSAEFPKEGPSILRIQQVVRGDSAAYFCASSPDSSGNTIYFGEGSWLTVV.

In this sample, this clone turned up once. The V gene is TRBV9, the J gene TRBJ2-1; 7 nucleotides agree with TRBD2. Germline assignment: CDR1 SGDLS and CDR2 YYNGEE. The CDR3 covers 14 residues. V was pared by 0 bases and J by 8 bases, with 5 bases of the junction left unmatched. The CDR3 reads CASSVATSTDEQFF. CDR3 in DNA: TGTGCCAGCAGCGTAGCGACTAGCACTGATGAGCAGTTCTTC.

This sequence joins TRBV10-2 and TRBJ1-2, with 7 nucleotides matching TRBD1. The CDR3 totals 15 residues. The ends lost 3 bases at V and 0 bases at J; junction bases unmatched: 4. Germline V lookup: CDR1 WSHSY, CDR2 SAAADI. As DNA, the CDR3 is TGCGCCAGCAGTGAACAGGGGCTTCCTAACTATGGCTACACCTTC. It translates to CASSEQGLPNYGYTF.

This chain connects TRBV30 to TRBJ1-4; 9 positions agree with TRBD1. Trimming took 1 base from V and 5 from J; bases not matched to a gene: 5. The CDR3 length is 15 residues. Per germline, CDR1 GTSNPN and CDR2 SVGIG (reference sequence). CDR3 sequence (DNA): TGTGCCTGGAGTGGGGGACAGGGTGGGAATGAAAAACTGTTTTTT. Translating gives CAWSGGQGGNEKLFF.

The rearrangement uses TRBV5-6 and TRBJ1-1; no definite D call. The V gene's germline CDR1 is SGHDT and CDR2 YYEEEE. Between the trimmed V and J ends, which lost 5 bases and 2 bases, there was a span of 10 bases. The CDR3 length is 13 residues. CDR3 amino acids: CASRGDTNTEAFF. DNA for the CDR3: TGTGCCAGCAGGGGCGACACCAACACTGAAGCTTTCTTT.

This sequence joins TRBV19 and TRBJ2-7; 8 bases map to TRBD1. V gave up 9 bases and J gave up 6 bases; unmatched junction bases: 16. There are 15 residues in the CDR3. The V gene's germline CDR1 is LNHDA and CDR2 SQIVND (reference sequence). The CDR3 sequence: CASTERTGYIGEQYF. The CDR3 DNA reads TGTGCCAGCACCGAGAGGACAGGGTACATCGGCGAGCAGTACTTC.

This chain links TRBV29-1 with TRBJ2-2; TRBD1 might be the D (5 bases). The CDR3 is made up of 13 amino acids. Per germline, CDR1 SQVTM and CDR2 ANQGSEA. Between the trimmed V and J ends, which lost 3 bases and 5 bases, there was a span of 10 bases. CDR3 loop: CSVETRVTGELFF. CDR3 nucleotides: TGCAGCGTTGAGACCAGGGTTACCGGGGAGCTGTTTTTT.

This clone occurred a few times. The V gene is TRBV30, the J gene TRBJ1-3; D not certain. V was pared by 2 bases and J by 2 bases, with 7 bases between. The germline V gene has CDR1 GTSNPN and CDR2 SVGIG (reference sequence). The CDR3 totals 13 residues. The CDR3 is CAWSKGTGNTIYF. The CDR3 DNA reads TGTGCCTGGAGTAAAGGTACTGGAAACACCATATATTTT.

The chain combines TRBV7-2 with TRBJ1-4; possibly TRBD1 for D (5 bases). Trimming pared 1 base from V and 2 bases from J, leaving 17 bases between. CDR1 is SGHTA, CDR2 FQGNSA, per germline. This CDR3 is 18 amino acids long. The CDR3: CASSLEGHHGSTNEKLFF. The CDR3, as DNA: TGTGCCAGCAGCTTAGAGGGGCACCATGGATCGACTAATGAAAAACTGTTTTTT.

The chain employs TRBV7-9 and TRBJ2-7; D perhaps matches TRBD2 (5 bases). The germline V gene encodes CDR1 SEHNR and CDR2 FQNEAQ (reference sequence). V lost 5 bases, J lost 0 bases, and 11 bases lay in between. The CDR3 sequence is 14 residues long. The CDR3 reads CASSPPGSSYEQYF. Written as DNA, the CDR3 is TGTGCCAGCAGCCCTCCGGGGTCCTCCTACGAGCAGTACTTC.

The V call is TRBV4-1, the J call TRBJ1-1; D is perhaps TRBD1 (5 bases). The CDR3 has 15 amino acids. Germline CDR1 MGHRA, CDR2 YSYEKL. Trimming left V 4 bases short and J 1 base short, with 13 bases between. The CDR3 spells CASSLLRGENTEAFF. CDR3 DNA sequence: TGCGCCAGCAGCCTCCTCCGGGGGGAGAACACTGAAGCTTTCTTT.

The rearrangement joins TRBV2 to TRBJ1-5; no clear D gene. The CDR3 spans 14 residues. V gave up 4 bases and J gave up 0 bases, with 7 bases separating them. The V gene's germline CDR1 is SNHLY and CDR2 FYNNEI. The DNA for the CDR3 is TGTGCCAGCAGTGCCAGCAGTAGCAATCAGCCCCAGCATTTT. Its translation is CASSASSSNQPQHF. Together with reference TRBV2 and TRBJ1-5, the CDR3 gives the full variable domain: EPEVTQTPSHQVTQMGQEVILRCVPISNHLYFYWYRQILGQKVEFLVSFYNNEISEKSEIFDDQFSVERPDGSNFTLKIRSTKLEDSAMYFCASSASSSNQPQHFGDGTRLSIL.

The V call is TRBV5-1, the J call TRBJ2-5; D is unclear. V lost 4 bases to trimming and J lost 5 bases, with 12 bases between them. The CDR3 consists of 13 residues. Germline-derived CDR1 and CDR2 are SGHRS and YFSETQ. The CDR3 protein is CASSEMGHETQYF. DNA for the CDR3: TGCGCCAGCAGCGAAATGGGTCACGAGACCCAGTACTTC.

The V call is TRBV5-4, the J call TRBJ2-5, with 7 bases matching TRBD2. Per germline, CDR1 SGHNT and CDR2 YYREEE (reference sequence). V lost 4 bases and J lost 2; bases outside the gene matches: 8. This CDR3 spans 15 amino acids. The CDR3 here is CASSTGSGAQETQYF. The CDR3 coding sequence is TGTGCCAGCAGCACGGGGAGCGGGGCGCAAGAGACCCAGTACTTC. Full variable domain (remainder filled in from reference TRBV5-4 and TRBJ2-5): ETGVTQSPTHLIKTRGQQVTLRCSSQSGHNTVSWYQQALGQGPQFIFQYYREEENGRGNFPPRFSGLQFPNYSSELNVNALELDDSALYLCASSTGSGAQETQYFGPGTRLLVL.

The rearrangement joins TRBV27 to TRBJ2-5; TRBD1 aligns across 7 bases. This CDR3 has 15 amino acids. Germline CDR1 and CDR2: MNHEY and SMNVEV (reference sequence). V trimming: 5 bases; J trimming: 2 bases; junction bases outside the gene matches: 8. CDR3 protein: CASSPGTVLQETQYF. In DNA form, the CDR3 reads TGTGCCAGCAGTCCAGGGACAGTTCTTCAAGAGACCCAGTACTTC.

The V gene is TRBV25-1, the J gene TRBJ1-1; D gene unclear. The CDR3 is 11 amino acids. CDR1 and CDR2 from the germline V gene are MGHDK and SYGVNS. Trimming took 7 bases from V and 1 from J, leaving 4 bases between them. DNA of the CDR3: TGTGCCAGCACAGAGAACACTGAAGCTTTCTTT. Protein sequence: CASTENTEAFF.